The entry below gives a single T cell receptor beta chain sequence along with its context. Its antigen target is currently unknown. Qualities for individual bases were not recorded, and no much larger clone is one base off. The library was built by means of the immunoSEQ multiplex PCR assay. A mixture of 60 forward primers for TCR Vbeta segments and 13 reverse primers for TCR Jbeta segments was used in the multiplex PCR. A multiplex PCR assay on genomic DNA amplified the CDR3 region of rearranged TCR beta genes. Amplified TCR beta libraries were sequenced as 87-base-pair reads on the Illumina HiSeq System. In the source study's methods: In a later analysis, about 80 million unique TCR beta chains were counted across the approximately 640 repertoires, and approximately 11 million of these chains were shared by at least two donors. A nearest-neighbor algorithm error-corrected the raw reads and collapsed the reads into unique sequences, merging closely related sequences to remove PCR and sequencing errors. CDR3 sequences were aligned to IMGT reference sequences to assign V, D and J gene segments. For a sequence to be retained, at least a six-nucleotide match to both a V gene segment and a J gene segment was required. A rearrangement counted as productive if the CDR3 had no stop codons and remained in frame with V and J, and every other rearrangement counted as non-productive. CDR3 was defined according to IMGT convention as the region running from the second conserved V-encoded cysteine to the conserved J-encoded phenylalanine. In an earlier analysis of more than 550 of the donors, sequences lacking an unambiguous match to a single V gene segment were excluded. In an earlier analysis of roughly 600 of the donors, a V segment was called functional when productive rearrangements were above 56.7%, and segregating when the standard deviation between donors exceeded 5%. A statistical classification framework was built to diagnose cytomegalovirus status from the catalog of TCR beta chain sequences. In a later analysis, V and J genes were assigned by comparing TCR nucleotide sequences against IMGT/GENE-DB human TR gene sequences. In a later analysis, CDR3 sequences and most-parsimonious VDJ recombination scenarios were assigned using the TCRdist pipeline. In a later analysis, each TCR beta chain was defined by its CDR3 amino acid sequence together with its V-gene family, and reads without a unique V-gene family were excluded. To address suspected cross-contamination and a sequencing artifact, a later analysis removed approximately 590 highly shared, low-generation-probability nucleotide sequences. A later analysis calculated a clonal expansion index for each public chain from normalized within-repertoire ranks of inferred template counts. In a later analysis, generation probabilities were computed with a VDJ recombination model fitted to out-of-frame rearrangements, and the resulting probabilities were checked against IGoR. In a later analysis, TCR-TCR, TCR-HLA and TCR-CMV co-occurrence was scored with hypergeometric tests, and a repertoire-size bias correction was applied to TCR pairs. To estimate false discovery rates, a later analysis permuted the HLA or CMV assignments 20 times. In a later analysis, co-occurring TCRs were grouped with DBSCAN, and TCRdist sequence similarity was added when clustering was performed within HLA-allele-positive subsets. Co-occurrence clustering excluded repertoires with fewer than 30,000 or more than 120,000 public chains, plus five with anomalous nucleotide sharing. TCRdb obtained this table from immuneACCESS and retained in-frame rearrangements with V and J assigned. These tables miss some clones; where compared with another copy, unresolved V genes account for less than half of the shortfall, and the remainder is unexplained. Clone size and the V and J calls come from that table; the DNA yielded D and trimming. The table for this sample lists roughly 100,000 clones; roughly 76% of them were counted only once. In total, the top ten clones hold 3.5% to 4.5% of the sample.

This record belongs to a study of cytomegalovirus exposure and HLA in healthy donors (dated by TCRdb to between 2016 and 2019). Some background on the complete study: An earlier analysis of several hundred of the donors reported 276 Gb of sequence data and 100 million to 120 million unique TCR beta sequences obtained from about 180 million T cells. An early release covering about 600 HLA-typed donors comprised about 320 gigabases of sequencing data and approximately 85 million unique TCR sequences. Of the 350 to 450 genotyped donors, 65% to 90% were placed in the genetic ancestry cluster associated with self-reported Caucasian donors. The aim of the study was to test whether cataloging public T cell receptors could identify signatures of past pathogen exposure. The study profiled the T cell repertoires of hundreds of subjects by immunosequencing and related them to cytomegalovirus serostatus. Along with the approximately 650-subject first cohort, a separate validation cohort of over a hundred different subjects was used. The study combined high-throughput TCR immunosequencing, statistical association of individual TCRs with disease status, and machine learning to predict cytomegalovirus infection status. A later analysis re-examined previously published TCR beta repertoires from just over 650 donors and added high-resolution HLA genotyping to investigate patterns of TCR occurrence. Rather than using new phenotypic data, the later analysis identified candidate immune exposures from TCR beta sequences and from how often those sequences occurred across donors. To decide whether each TCR beta V gene segment behaved as functional or pseudogenic, an earlier analysis of fewer than 750 of the donors relied on high-throughput TCR beta sequencing. Donor age, sex, ethnicity and CMV serostatus were compiled alongside the repertoire data. In a later genetic analysis, genome-wide SNP genotypes for about three fifths of the roughly 670 donors were used, and that subset was treated as a discovery cohort. Every discovery cohort repertoire had been produced on one sequencing platform. HLA typing covered class I and class II loci at four-digit resolution. The number of typed donors differed by locus: about 629-630 for A, B, C, DRB1 and DQB1; roughly 510 for DQA1; around 580 for DPA1; and about 450 for DPB1. About 5 DR-DQ haplotypes were handled as single units for association and clustering, since linkage in the cohort was strong. On average, around 200,000 unique TCR beta nucleotide sequences were sequenced per donor among about 400 genotyped donors of the cohort, with 15% to 20% of those sequences being non-productive.

Trimmed from V: 2 bases; trimmed from J: 4 bases; junction bases lacking a gene match: 9. Via the germline V gene, CDR1 is KGHSH and CDR2 LQKENI. Reading from cysteine to phenylalanine, the CDR3 counts 16 amino acids. Left in the record is the CDR3 DNA by itself, 48 bases read in frame from the first base. In total, 500 to 700 healthy bone marrow donors made up the cohort. At the time of sampling, every cohort member was nominally healthy, though immune exposures that went unrecorded were likely present. The donor tested CMV seronegative, placing the donor among the approximately 400 seronegative members of the cohort. Each donor provided a peripheral blood sample, and peripheral blood mononuclear cells were used for TCR beta sequencing. The Qiagen DNeasy Blood Extraction Kit was used to extract genomic DNA from the blood cell samples. Findings and caveats that apply to the study as a whole: The earlier analysis of approximately 590 of the donors excluded 15 to 20 rarely observed V segments, including chromosome 9 orphons, because counts were too low. In a later analysis, several top co-occurrence clusters were reported to appear linked to parvovirus B19, influenza, CMV and Epstein-Barr virus. Across donors, most TCR sequences were observed very rarely, whereas some public TCRs were present in many individuals. Most CMV-associated TCR beta chains appeared to be HLA-restricted in a later analysis, and the HLA associations seemed to be driven largely by CMV exposure. The cohort was sequenced for TCR beta chains only, and without alpha or paired-chain data the features that could be detected were limited. A later analysis associated 16,951 TCR beta sequences with specific HLA alleles at a false discovery rate of 0.05. A later analysis found that TCR association rates varied across HLA loci, with DRB1 alleles showing the most associated TCRs and HLA-C alleles the fewest. The presence/absence analyses assumed that sequencing depth was roughly uniform across donors, and that assumption may not be true. CMV serostatus was the only immune exposure information available for the cohort. According to a later genetic analysis, donors in an Asian-associated ancestry cluster had fewer N-insertions in productive TCRs than the approximately 710-donor mean. In the study, around 150 TCR beta chains were listed as associated with cytomegalovirus. Correlated functional status among segregating V segments might be attributable to linkage disequilibrium, but an unknown experimental factor could not be ruled out. Some IMGT-functional V segments, including TRBV6-2 and TRBV6-3, could not be told apart with the 87-base-pair reads, so those segments were excluded. An association between a missense DCLRE1C variant and V-gene and J-gene trimming of TCR beta chains was found in a later genetic analysis and replicated in an independent cohort. It was suggested by the authors that the approach could potentially be generalized to other disease states and immunological phenotypes. In an earlier analysis of around 600 of the donors, most TCR beta V segments were observed in productive rearrangements about 87% or about 30% of the time, broadly matching IMGT annotations. Cytomegalovirus status was reported to be diagnosed by the classifier with high specificity and sensitivity in both the original and validation cohorts. In vitro tests confirmed that a few of the cytomegalovirus-associated TCR beta chains recognize cytomegalovirus antigens. A further reported finding was that TCR beta sequences accurately predicted the HLA-A and HLA-B alleles for most subjects in the first cohort. HLA typing was unavailable for some donors at each locus, so association tests used only the typed subset. When HLA alleles, especially DR and DQ, strongly co-occurred, TCR associations were difficult to assign to individual alleles. A later analysis found that HLA-associated TCR beta chains were more clonally expanded and had lower generation probabilities than equally common non-associated chains. A group of highly shared sequence variants was considered likely to be a technical artifact of the sequencing pipeline.

The chain employs TRBV18 and TRBJ2-7; 9 bases in the junction line up with TRBD1. The material sequenced was PBMCs. This sequence was found in a middle-aged man in good health and CMV-seronegative. The CDR3 here reads CASSPSWDRVGYEQYF. The nucleotide sequence is given as TGTGCCAGCTCACCAAGTTGGGACAGGGTTGGATACGAGCAGTACTTC.